The clone carrying this T cell receptor (beta chain) occurred many times. This CDR3 spans 15 amino acids. Germline assignment: CDR1 SNHLY and CDR2 FYNNEI. The ends were cut back, 0 bases at V and 3 bases at J, with 11 bases in the middle. The sample is drawn from a study of regulatory T cells in long-lasting Graves disease. CDR3-region Arm-PCR and iRepertoire HTBI primers produced the TCR beta libraries. One entry per CDR3 protein results from TCRdb running MiXCR on the multiplex PCR reads. The sample shows about 470,000 distinct CDR3 sequences, 20% to 25% of them seen only once. Time point noted: persistent/refractory GD, antithyroid drugs over 5 years with positive TRAb. PBMCs provided the RNA from which the TCR library was made.

Material: peripheral blood mononuclear cells (PBMCs), obtained when the disease was refractory, from a patient treated with antithyroid drugs. This sequence was found in a female donor with Graves disease. V is TRBV2 and J is TRBJ2-5; weak D call: TRBD2 (5 bases). CDR3 in DNA: TGTGCCAGCAGTGAAGCGCGGGCGGCTAAAGAGACCCAGTACTTC. Translating gives CASSEARAAKETQYF.